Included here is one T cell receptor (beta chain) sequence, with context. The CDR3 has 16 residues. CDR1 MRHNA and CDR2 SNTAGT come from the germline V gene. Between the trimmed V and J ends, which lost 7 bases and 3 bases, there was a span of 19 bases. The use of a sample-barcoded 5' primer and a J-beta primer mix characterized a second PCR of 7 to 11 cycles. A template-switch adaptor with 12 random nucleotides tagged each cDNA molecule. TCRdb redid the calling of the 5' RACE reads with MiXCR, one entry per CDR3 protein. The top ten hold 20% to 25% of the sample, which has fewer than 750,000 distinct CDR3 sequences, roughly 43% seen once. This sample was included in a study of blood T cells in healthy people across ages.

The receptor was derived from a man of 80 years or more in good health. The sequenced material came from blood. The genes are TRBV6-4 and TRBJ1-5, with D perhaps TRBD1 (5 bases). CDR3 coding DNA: TGTGCCAGCAAGCCCGCGACAGATGTCCACAATCAGCCCCAGCATTTT. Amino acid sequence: CASKPATDVHNQPQHF.